This TCR beta chain was captured by sequencing in a study of CD8+ T cells in alopecia areata. cDNA serving as the sequencing template came from extracted, reverse transcribed RNA. Here immunoSEQ multiplex PCR was the method, and the copy in TCRdb shows in-frame clones only, minus some. The sample holds about 200,000 clones, around 66% seen once. Germline V gene sequence: CDR1 GTSNPN, CDR2 SVGIG (reference sequence). This CDR3 comprises 13 residues. Trimming shortened V by 2 bases and J by 6 bases, and 11 bases separated the two germline ends. Regarding treatment: oral pan-JAK inhibitor, 5-10 mg twice daily.

The chain employs TRBV30 and TRBJ1-5, with a possible D match to TRBD1 (6 bases). This specimen consisted of CD4+ T cells sorted from blood, obtained at week 4, from a patient treated with tofacitinib. The sequence was collected from a human donor with alopecia areata. The CDR3 sequence is CAWSNGGGQPQHF. In nucleotides, the CDR3 is TGTGCCTGGAGTAACGGGGGCGGTCAGCCCCAGCATTTT.